This T cell receptor (beta chain) originates from a study of blood T cell repertoires in COVID-19. Study-level background: COVID-19 samples from acute and convalescent phases originated in the United States, Italy and Spain.

In the original workflow: Reference gene primer amplification gave nucleated cell count estimates. The method was immunoSEQ multiplex PCR; TCRdb's version includes in-frame clones alone and lacks a portion of them. Clone size and the V and J calls come from that table; the DNA yielded D and trimming. The data contain 200,000 to 300,000 clones, 85% to 90% of them singletons. The germline gives CDR1 SGHRS, CDR2 YFSETQ. Between the trimmed V and J ends, which lost 0 bases and 4 bases, there was a span of 13 bases. The CDR3 is made up of 16 amino acids. V usage is TRBV5-1 and J usage is TRBJ2-2, with D perhaps TRBD2 (5 bases). This TCR was sampled from a man in his 60s with acute or convalescent COVID-19. The sequenced sample was peripheral blood. CDR3: CASSLAAGLATGELFF. The CDR3 nucleotides are TGCGCCAGCAGCTTGGCCGCGGGTCTAGCCACCGGGGAGCTGTTTTTT.